Detailed here is one T cell receptor (beta chain). This sample is drawn from a study of T cells in tuberculosis. Trimming took 9 bases from V and 5 from J; bases not matched to a gene: 7. The CDR3 consists of 13 residues. The germline V gene encodes CDR1 SNHLY and CDR2 FYNNEI. After thawing and overnight rest, PBMC were stained with GMM-loaded CD1B tetramer, viability dye and anti-CD3 for sorting. The CD1B tetramers carried C32 glucose monomycolate purified from Rhodococcus equi. Each donor contributed some 100,000 sorted tetramer-negative cells. No alpha-beta pairing information exists for these sequences. The data were produced by immunoSEQ multiplex PCR, yet TCRdb's version contains in-frame clones alone and is incomplete. This sample has roughly 92,000 clones, with roughly 91% found just once.

This chain connects TRBV2 to TRBJ1-2; 9 nucleotides line up with TRBD1. The TCR sequence derives from an adult woman with latent tuberculosis. Specimen: CD1b-GMM tetramer-negative cells sorted from PBMCs. The DNA for the CDR3 is TGTGCCAGTGAGGACAGGGGTTTTTATGGCTACACCTTC. As protein: CASEDRGFYGYTF.